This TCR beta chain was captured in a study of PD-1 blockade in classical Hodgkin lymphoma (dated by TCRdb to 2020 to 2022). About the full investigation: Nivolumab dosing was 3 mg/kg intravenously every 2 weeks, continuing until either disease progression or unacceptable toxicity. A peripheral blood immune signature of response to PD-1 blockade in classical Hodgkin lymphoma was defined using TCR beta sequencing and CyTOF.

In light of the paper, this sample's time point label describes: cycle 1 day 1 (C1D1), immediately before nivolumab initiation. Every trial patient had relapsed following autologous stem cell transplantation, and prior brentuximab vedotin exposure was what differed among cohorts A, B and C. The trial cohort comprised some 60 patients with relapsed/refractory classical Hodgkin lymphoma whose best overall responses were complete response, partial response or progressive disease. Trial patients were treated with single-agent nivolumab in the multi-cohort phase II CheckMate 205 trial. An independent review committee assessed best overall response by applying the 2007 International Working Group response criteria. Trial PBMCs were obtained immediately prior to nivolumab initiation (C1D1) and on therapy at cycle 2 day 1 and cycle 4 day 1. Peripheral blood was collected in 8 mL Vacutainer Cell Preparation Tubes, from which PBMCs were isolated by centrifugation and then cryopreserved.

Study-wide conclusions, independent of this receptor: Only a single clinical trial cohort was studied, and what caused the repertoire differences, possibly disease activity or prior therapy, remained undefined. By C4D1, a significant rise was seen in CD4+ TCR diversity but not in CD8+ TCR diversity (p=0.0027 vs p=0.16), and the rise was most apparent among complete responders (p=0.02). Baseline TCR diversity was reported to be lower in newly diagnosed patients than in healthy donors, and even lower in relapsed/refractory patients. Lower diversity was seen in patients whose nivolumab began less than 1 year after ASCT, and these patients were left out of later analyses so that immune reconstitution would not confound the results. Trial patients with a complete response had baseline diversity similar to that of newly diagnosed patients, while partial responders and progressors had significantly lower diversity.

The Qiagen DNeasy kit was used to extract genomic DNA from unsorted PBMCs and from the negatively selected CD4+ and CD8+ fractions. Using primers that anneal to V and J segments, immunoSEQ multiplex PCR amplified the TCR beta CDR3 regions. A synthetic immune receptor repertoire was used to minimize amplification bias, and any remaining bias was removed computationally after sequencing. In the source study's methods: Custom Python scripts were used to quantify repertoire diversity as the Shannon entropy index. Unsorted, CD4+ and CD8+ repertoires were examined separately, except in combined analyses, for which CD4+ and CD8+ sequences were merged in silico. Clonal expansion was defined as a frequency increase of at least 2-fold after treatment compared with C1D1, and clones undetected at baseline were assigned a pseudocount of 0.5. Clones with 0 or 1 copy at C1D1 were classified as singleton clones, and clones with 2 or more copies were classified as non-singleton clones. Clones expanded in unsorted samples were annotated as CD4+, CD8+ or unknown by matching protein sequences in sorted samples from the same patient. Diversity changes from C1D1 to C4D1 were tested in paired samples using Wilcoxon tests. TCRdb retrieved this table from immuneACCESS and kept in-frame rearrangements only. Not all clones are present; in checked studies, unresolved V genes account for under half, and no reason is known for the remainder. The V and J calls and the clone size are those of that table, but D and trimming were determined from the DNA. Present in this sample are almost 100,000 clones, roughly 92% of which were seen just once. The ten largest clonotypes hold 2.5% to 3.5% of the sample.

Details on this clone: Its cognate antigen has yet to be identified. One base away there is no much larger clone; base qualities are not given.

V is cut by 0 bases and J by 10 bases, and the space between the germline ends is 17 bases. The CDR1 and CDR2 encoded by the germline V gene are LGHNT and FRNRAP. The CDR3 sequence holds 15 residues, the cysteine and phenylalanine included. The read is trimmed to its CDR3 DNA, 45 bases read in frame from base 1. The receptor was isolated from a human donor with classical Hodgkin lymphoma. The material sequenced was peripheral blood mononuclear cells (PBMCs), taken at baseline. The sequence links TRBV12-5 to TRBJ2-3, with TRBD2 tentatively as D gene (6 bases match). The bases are TGTGCTAGTGGTTTGGTACTCCCTTTCCCTAGCGCGCAGTATTTT. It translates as CASGLVLPFPSAQYF.